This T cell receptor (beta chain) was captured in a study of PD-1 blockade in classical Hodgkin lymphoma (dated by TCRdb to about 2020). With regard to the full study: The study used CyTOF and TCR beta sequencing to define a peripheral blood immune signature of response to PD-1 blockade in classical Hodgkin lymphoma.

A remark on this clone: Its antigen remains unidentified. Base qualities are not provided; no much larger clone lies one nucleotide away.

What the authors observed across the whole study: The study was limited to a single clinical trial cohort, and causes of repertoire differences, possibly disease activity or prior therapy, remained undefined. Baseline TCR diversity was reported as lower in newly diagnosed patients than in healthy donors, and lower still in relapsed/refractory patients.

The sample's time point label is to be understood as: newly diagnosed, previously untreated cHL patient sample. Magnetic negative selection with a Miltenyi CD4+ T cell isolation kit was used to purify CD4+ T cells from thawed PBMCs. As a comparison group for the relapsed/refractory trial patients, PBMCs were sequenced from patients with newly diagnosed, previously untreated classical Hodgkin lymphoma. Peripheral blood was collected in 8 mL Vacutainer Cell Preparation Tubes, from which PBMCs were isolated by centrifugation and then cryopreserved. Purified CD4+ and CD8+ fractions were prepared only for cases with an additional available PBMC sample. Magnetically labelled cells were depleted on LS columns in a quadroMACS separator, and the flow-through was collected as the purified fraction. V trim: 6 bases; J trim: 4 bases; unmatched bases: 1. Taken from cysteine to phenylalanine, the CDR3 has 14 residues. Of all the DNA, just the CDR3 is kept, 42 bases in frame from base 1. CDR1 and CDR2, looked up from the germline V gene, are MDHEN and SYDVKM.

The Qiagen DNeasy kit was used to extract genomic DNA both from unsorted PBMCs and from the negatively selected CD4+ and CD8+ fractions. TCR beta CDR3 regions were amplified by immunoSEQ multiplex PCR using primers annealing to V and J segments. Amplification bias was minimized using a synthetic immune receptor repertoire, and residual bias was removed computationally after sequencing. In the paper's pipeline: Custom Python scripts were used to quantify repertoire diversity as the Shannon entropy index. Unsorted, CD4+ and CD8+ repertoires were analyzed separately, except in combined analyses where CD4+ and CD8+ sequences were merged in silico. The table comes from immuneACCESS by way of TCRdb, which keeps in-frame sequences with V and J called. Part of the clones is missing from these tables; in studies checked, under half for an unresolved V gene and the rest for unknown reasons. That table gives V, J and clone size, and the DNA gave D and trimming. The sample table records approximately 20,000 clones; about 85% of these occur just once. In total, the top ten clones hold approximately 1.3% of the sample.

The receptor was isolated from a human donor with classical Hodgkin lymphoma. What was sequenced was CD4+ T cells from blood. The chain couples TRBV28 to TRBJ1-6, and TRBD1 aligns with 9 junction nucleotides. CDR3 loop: CASRGTGYNSPLHF. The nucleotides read TGTGCCAGCAGAGGGACAGGGTATAATTCACCCCTCCACTTT.